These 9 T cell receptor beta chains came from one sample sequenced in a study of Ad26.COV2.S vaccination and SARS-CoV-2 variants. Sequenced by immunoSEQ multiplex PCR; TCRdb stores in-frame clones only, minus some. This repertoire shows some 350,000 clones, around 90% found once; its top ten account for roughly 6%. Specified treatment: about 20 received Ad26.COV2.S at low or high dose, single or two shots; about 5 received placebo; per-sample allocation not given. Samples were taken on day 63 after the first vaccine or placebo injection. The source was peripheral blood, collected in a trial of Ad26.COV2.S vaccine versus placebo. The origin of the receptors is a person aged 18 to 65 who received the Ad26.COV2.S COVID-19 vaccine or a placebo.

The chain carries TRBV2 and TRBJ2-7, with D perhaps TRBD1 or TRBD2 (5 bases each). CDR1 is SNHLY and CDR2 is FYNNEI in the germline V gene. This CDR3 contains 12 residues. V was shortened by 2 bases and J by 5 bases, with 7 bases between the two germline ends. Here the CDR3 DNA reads TGTGCCAGCAGTGAATGGGGGAACGAGCAGTACTTC. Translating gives CASSEWGNEQYF.

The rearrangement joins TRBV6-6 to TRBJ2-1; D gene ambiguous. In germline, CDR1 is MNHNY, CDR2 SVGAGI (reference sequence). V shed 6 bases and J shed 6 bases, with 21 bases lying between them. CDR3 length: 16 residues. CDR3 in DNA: TGTGCCAGCAGCTACGACCGGACCCAACAACGCAATGAGCAGTTCTTC. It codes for CASSYDRTQQRNEQFF.

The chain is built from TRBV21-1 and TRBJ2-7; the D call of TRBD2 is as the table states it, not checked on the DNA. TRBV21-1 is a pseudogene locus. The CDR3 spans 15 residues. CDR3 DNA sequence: TGTGCCAGCAGTCTAATAACAAGAATGGAGTACGAGCAGTACTTC. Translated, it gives CASSLITRMEYEQYF.

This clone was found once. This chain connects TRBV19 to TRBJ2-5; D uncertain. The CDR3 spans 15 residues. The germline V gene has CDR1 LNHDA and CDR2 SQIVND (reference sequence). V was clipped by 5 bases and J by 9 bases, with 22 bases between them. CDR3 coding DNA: TGTGCCAGTAGTCCTTCGAACGGGCAGGCAACTTCCCAGTACTTC. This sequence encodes CASSPSNGQATSQYF.

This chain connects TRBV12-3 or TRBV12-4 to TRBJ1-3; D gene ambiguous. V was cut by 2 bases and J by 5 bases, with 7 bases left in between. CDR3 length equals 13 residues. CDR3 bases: TGTGCCAGCAGTTTATTAGAACGAAACACCATATATTTT. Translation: CASSLLERNTIYF.

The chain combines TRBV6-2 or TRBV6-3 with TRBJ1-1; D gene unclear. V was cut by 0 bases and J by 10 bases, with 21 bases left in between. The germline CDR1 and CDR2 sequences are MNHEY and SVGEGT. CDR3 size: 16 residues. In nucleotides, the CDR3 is TGTGCCAGCAGTTACTCAAAACCGGCGAGCGCGGGCCCAGCTTTCTTT. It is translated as CASSYSKPASAGPAFF.

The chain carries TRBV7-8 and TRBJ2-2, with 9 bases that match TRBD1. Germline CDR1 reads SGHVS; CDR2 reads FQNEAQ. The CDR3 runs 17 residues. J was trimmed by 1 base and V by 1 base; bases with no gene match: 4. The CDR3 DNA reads TGTGCCAGCAGCTTAGTTCGGACAGGGGAGAACACCGGGGAGCTGTTTTTT. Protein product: CASSLVRTGENTGELFF.

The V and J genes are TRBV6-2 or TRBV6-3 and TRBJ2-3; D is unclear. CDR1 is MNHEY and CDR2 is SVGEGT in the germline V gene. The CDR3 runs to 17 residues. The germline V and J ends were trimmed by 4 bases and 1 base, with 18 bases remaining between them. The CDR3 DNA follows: TGTGCCAGCAGTTCCAACATAGGGCGTTCGGGCACAGATACGCAGTATTTT. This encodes CASSSNIGRSGTDTQYF.

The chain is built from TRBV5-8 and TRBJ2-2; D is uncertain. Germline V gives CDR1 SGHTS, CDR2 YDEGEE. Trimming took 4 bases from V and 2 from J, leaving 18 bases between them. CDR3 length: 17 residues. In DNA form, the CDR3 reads TGTGCCAGCAGCCAACCACCCACTACACTCAACACCGGGGAGCTGTTTTTT. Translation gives CASSQPPTTLNTGELFF. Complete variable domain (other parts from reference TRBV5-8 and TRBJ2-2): EAGVTQSPTHLIKTRGQQATLRCSPISGHTSVYWYQQALGLGLQFLLWYDEGEERNRGNFPPRFSGRQFPNYSSELNVNALELEDSALYLCASSQPPTTLNTGELFFGEGSRLTVL.